Sequencing of this T cell receptor (beta chain) was carried out in a study of blood T cell repertoires in COVID-19. Profiling relied on immunoSEQ multiplex PCR, and the TCRdb table lists in-frame clones only, not all of them. The sample holds about 240,000 clones, just under 85% seen once. Germline V gives CDR1 SGHVS, CDR2 FQNEAQ. Trimming removed 0 bases at V and 7 bases at J, with 7 bases between. This CDR3 is built from 13 residues. This clone was picked up a small number of times. Sequencing was performed on peripheral blood. The TCR was taken from a woman aged 80 or older with acute or convalescent COVID-19. V and J are TRBV7-8 and TRBJ1-5, with a weak D call TRBD1 (6 bases). The CDR3 nucleotides read TGTGCCAGCAGCTTAGCGCAGGGGCAGCCCCAGCATTTT. Translated: CASSLAQGQPQHF.